These 25 T cell receptor beta chains share one sample of origin, sequenced in a study of radiotherapy plus CTLA-4 blockade in lung cancer. Using immunoSEQ multiplex PCR, the repertoire was profiled, and TCRdb retains in-frame clones only, with some absent. The sample includes tens of thousands of clones, about 79% of them seen just once. Sample: peripheral blood, taken from a patient treated with radiotherapy plus ipilimumab. These receptors all come from a human donor with non-small cell lung cancer whose response to radiotherapy plus ipilimumab could not be evaluated. Some clones in this sample may be carry-over from other donors' samples.

This sequence joins TRBV13 and TRBJ2-7, with D possibly being TRBD1 (6 bases). Trimming removed 8 bases from V and 4 bases from J, with 12 bases in between. In germline, CDR1 is PRHDT, CDR2 FYEKMQ (reference sequence). This CDR3 is built from 12 residues. CDR3 in DNA: TGTGCCAGCTCCAGGGGTCCTTACGAGCAGTACTTC. The encoded protein is CASSRGPYEQYF.

This clone was found a few times. This rearrangement joins TRBV6-1 to TRBJ1-4; 9 bases map to TRBD1. Germline trimming cut 8 bases from V and 7 bases from J; bases unmatched to any gene: 8. CDR1 MNHNS and CDR2 SASEGT come from the germline V gene. The CDR3 extends over 14 amino acids. The CDR3 sequence is CASALGQGGEKLFF. CDR3 DNA sequence: TGTGCCAGCGCCTTGGGACAGGGCGGTGAAAAACTGTTTTTT.

This clone has only a few counts. This sequence joins TRBV2 and TRBJ2-7; 7 positions agree with TRBD1. Germline loops: CDR1 SNHLY, CDR2 FYNNEI. Trimming took 8 bases from V and 4 from J; bases not matched to a gene: 5. CDR3 length: 12 residues. DNA of the CDR3: TGTGCCAGCGAGGGACAGACTTACGAGCAGTACTTC. It specifies CASEGQTYEQYF.

J is TRBJ2-1 and V is TRBV18, with D possibly being TRBD2 (6 bases). The V end was cut by 2 bases, the J end by 4 bases, with 6 bases between. Per germline, CDR1 KGHSH and CDR2 LQKENI. CDR3 size: 13 residues. CDR3 protein: CASSPGGYNEQFF. The CDR3, as DNA: TGTGCCAGCTCACCAGGGGGGTACAATGAGCAGTTCTTC.

The genes are TRBV28 and TRBJ2-3; TRBD1 matches 8 bases. There are 14 residues in the CDR3. V was pared by 8 bases and J by 3 bases, with 7 bases of the junction left unmatched. Germline V gene data show CDR1 as MDHEN and CDR2 as SYDVKM. The CDR3 spells CASGRQGLTDTQYF. The CDR3 region has the DNA TGTGCCAGCGGTCGACAGGGGTTAACAGATACGCAGTATTTT.

The chain carries TRBV4-1 and TRBJ2-4; D is perhaps TRBD2 (7 bases). The CDR3 spans 16 residues. Trimming stripped 0 bases from V and 6 bases from J, with 15 bases between. The germline V gene encodes CDR1 MGHRA and CDR2 YSYEKL. This chain's CDR3 is CASSQDWGGQGNIQYF. In nucleotides, the CDR3 is TGCGCCAGCAGCCAAGATTGGGGGGGGCAGGGAAACATTCAGTACTTC.

The rearrangement uses TRBV6-6 and TRBJ2-2, with D perhaps TRBD2 (5 bases). This CDR3 spans 15 amino acids. The ends were cut back, 7 bases at V and 7 bases at J, with 19 bases in the middle. Germline assignment: CDR1 MNHNY and CDR2 SVGAGI (reference sequence). The CDR3 region is CASTPRSTSGGELFF. CDR3 nucleotide sequence: TGTGCCAGCACCCCCAGGTCTACAAGCGGCGGGGAGCTGTTTTTT.

J is TRBJ1-1 and V is TRBV5-1; weak D call: TRBD1 (5 bases). The CDR3 contains 15 residues. Germline V gene sequence: CDR1 SGHRS, CDR2 YFSETQ. V was cut by 1 base and J by 4 bases, with 14 bases left in between. As DNA, the CDR3 is TGCGCCAGCAGCTTGAGCCAGGGCGAAGGCACTGAAGCTTTCTTT. This encodes CASSLSQGEGTEAFF.

The gene calls are TRBV27 and TRBJ1-4; D unclear. The CDR3 runs 13 residues. Germline V gene data show CDR1 as MNHEY and CDR2 as SMNVEV (reference sequence). The V gene lost 7 bases and the J gene lost 4 bases, with 10 bases spanning the gap. DNA for the CDR3: TGTGCCAGCATGACATACAATAATGAAAAACTGTTTTTT. As protein: CASMTYNNEKLFF.

Written as DNA, the CDR3 is TGCGCCAGCAGCCCGACAGGGGTGGTGACCGGGGAGCTGTTTTTT. Amino acid sequence: CASSPTGVVTGELFF. The chain uses TRBV5-1 and TRBJ2-2; 8 bases fit TRBD1. V dropped 4 bases and J dropped 5; count of bases not matched to a gene: 7. Looked up from germline, CDR1 is SGHRS and CDR2 is YFSETQ. The CDR3 runs 15 residues.

CDR3 sequence: CASSIDTGLRANYGYTF. In DNA, the CDR3 is TGTGCCAGTAGTATAGATACCGGGTTGCGAGCTAACTATGGCTACACCTTC. This sequence joins TRBV19 and TRBJ1-2; D is unclear. The CDR3 loop spans 17 amino acids. V lost 0 bases and J lost 0, with 14 bases in between. The V gene's germline CDR1 is LNHDA and CDR2 SQIVND (reference sequence). The whole variable domain, filled in from reference TRBV19 and TRBJ1-2, reads DGGITQSPKYLFRKEGQNVTLSCEQNLNHDAMYWYRQDPGQGLRLIYYSQIVNDFQKGDIAEGYSVSREKKESFPLTVTSAQKNPTAFYLCASSIDTGLRANYGYTFGSGTRLTVV.

The rearrangement uses TRBV6-5 and TRBJ2-3, with 10 bases that match TRBD1. This CDR3 has 14 residues. Looked up from germline, CDR1 is MNHEY and CDR2 is SVGAGI. J gave up 6 bases and V 4 bases, and 4 bases lay outside the gene matches. The CDR3 DNA follows: TGTGCCAGCAGTTCCAGGACAGGGGGGGATACGCAGTATTTT. Amino acids: CASSSRTGGDTQYF.

The chain employs TRBV7-2 and TRBJ2-2, with D uncertain. The germline V gene has CDR1 SGHTA and CDR2 FQGNSA. V was trimmed by 5 bases and J by 5 bases, leaving 12 bases between them. The length of the CDR3 is 14 residues. DNA for the CDR3: TGTGCCAGCAGCCAGGTTATTGAGACCGGGGAGCTGTTTTTT. Translated, it gives CASSQVIETGELFF.

This clone was found a few times. This chain links TRBV5-4 with TRBJ2-1; maybe TRBD1 (5 bases). Between the trimmed V and J ends, which lost 5 bases and 2 bases, there was a span of 17 bases. The CDR3 loop spans 16 amino acids. Looked up from germline, CDR1 is SGHNT and CDR2 is YYREEE (reference sequence). The CDR3 loop is CASSVAGPTAYNEQFF. The CDR3 DNA sequence: TGTGCCAGCAGTGTAGCAGGGCCAACTGCCTACAATGAGCAGTTCTTC.

This chain connects TRBV5-6 to TRBJ2-2, with 8 bases that match TRBD1. Germline trimming cut 6 bases from V and 9 bases from J; bases unmatched to any gene: 4. CDR1 SGHDT and CDR2 YYEEEE come from the germline V gene. The CDR3 contains 12 residues. CDR3 in DNA: TGTGCCAGCAACTACAGGGGGAGGGAGCTGTTTTTT. Protein sequence: CASNYRGRELFF.

The V call is TRBV7-9, the J call TRBJ2-6; maybe TRBD1 (6 bases). CDR1 is SEHNR, CDR2 FQNEAQ, per germline (reference sequence). Trimming took off 5 bases at V and 4 bases at J, with 12 bases between the two ends. CDR3 length: 15 amino acids. The CDR3 coding sequence is TGTGCCAGCAGCGAACAGGGTCTGGGGGCCAACGTCCTGACTTTC. Translating gives CASSEQGLGANVLTF. Full variable domain (rest looked up from reference TRBV7-9 and TRBJ2-6): DTGVSQNPRHKITKRGQNVTFRCDPISEHNRLYWYRQTLGQGPEFLTYFQNEAQLEKSRLLSDRFSAERPKGSFSTLEIQRTEQGDSAMYLCASSEQGLGANVLTFGAGSRLTVL.

The chain is built from TRBV7-2 and TRBJ2-7, with D possibly TRBD1 on 6 matching bases. Trimming pared 5 bases from V and 3 bases from J, leaving 14 bases between. The CDR3 length is 14 residues. From germline, CDR1 is SGHTA and CDR2 FQGNSA. The CDR3 sequence: CASSPRTERYEQYF. The CDR3 nucleotides are TGTGCCAGCAGCCCCCGGACAGAACGCTACGAGCAGTACTTC.

The chain links TRBV19 to TRBJ1-2; D might be TRBD1 (6 bases). Germline loops: CDR1 LNHDA, CDR2 SQIVND (reference sequence). This CDR3 has 14 residues. The V gene lost 6 bases and the J gene lost 2 bases, with 13 bases spanning the gap. The CDR3 region is CASSIFRGNYGYTF. The CDR3, as DNA: TGTGCCAGTAGCATATTCAGGGGAAACTATGGCTACACCTTC. The complete variable domain, with remaining parts taken from reference TRBV19 and TRBJ1-2, reads DGGITQSPKYLFRKEGQNVTLSCEQNLNHDAMYWYRQDPGQGLRLIYYSQIVNDFQKGDIAEGYSVSREKKESFPLTVTSAQKNPTAFYLCASSIFRGNYGYTFGSGTRLTVV.

Only one count was recorded for this clone. The gene calls are TRBV19 and TRBJ1-1; 7 bases are shared with TRBD1. Trimming removed 3 bases from V and 4 bases from J; junction bases left unmatched: 14. This CDR3 has 17 amino acids. Germline lookup yields CDR1 LNHDA and CDR2 SQIVND (reference sequence). The DNA of the CDR3 is TGTGCCAGTAGTATCGGGACAGACCGAACCCCCCTCACTGAAGCTTTCTTT. Amino acid sequence: CASSIGTDRTPLTEAFF.

This chain joins TRBV28 and TRBJ2-5; no clear D gene. The CDR3 is 15 amino acids. CDR1 is MDHEN and CDR2 is SYDVKM in the germline V gene. V lost 3 bases to trimming and J lost 7 bases, with 18 bases between them. The CDR3 loop is CASSFLPTRIGTQYF. Written as DNA, the CDR3 is TGTGCCAGCAGTTTTCTCCCGACACGGATTGGGACCCAGTACTTC. Drawing the rest from reference TRBV28 and TRBJ2-5, the complete variable domain is DVKVTQSSRYLVKRTGEKVFLECVQDMDHENMFWYRQDPGLGLRLIYFSYDVKMKEKGDIPEGYSVSREKKERFSLILESASTNQTSMYLCASSFLPTRIGTQYFGPGTRLLVL.

The chain employs TRBV27 and TRBJ2-5; the match to TRBD2 covers 8 bases. This CDR3 spans 15 amino acids. V gave up 3 bases and J gave up 5 bases; unmatched junction bases: 8. CDR1 and CDR2 from the germline V gene are MNHEY and SMNVEV (reference sequence). The CDR3 protein is CASSFWLAGRETQYF. The CDR3 DNA is TGTGCCAGCAGTTTCTGGCTAGCGGGTCGCGAGACCCAGTACTTC.

This clone came up a few times. The rearrangement uses TRBV2 and TRBJ2-3; 7 positions agree with TRBD2. CDR1 and CDR2 (germline): SNHLY, FYNNEI. CDR3 length: 16 residues. The V gene end was trimmed by 4 bases and the J gene end by 9 bases; junction bases not matched to a gene: 16. CDR3 DNA sequence: TGTGCCAGCAGTGTCCTCAGAGGGACTACTGGGAGCACGCAGTATTTT. Translating gives CASSVLRGTTGSTQYF.

This sequence joins TRBV5-5 and TRBJ1-6; 10 bases are shared with TRBD1. The germline V gene encodes CDR1 SGHKS and CDR2 YYEKEE (reference sequence). CDR3 length: 14 amino acids. V was clipped by 4 bases and J by 11 bases; unmatched bases: 6. CDR3 protein: CASSPGQGEAPLHF. CDR3 DNA: TGTGCCAGCAGCCCTGGACAGGGGGAGGCACCCCTCCACTTT.

The genes are TRBV19 and TRBJ2-3, with 10 bases fitting TRBD2. The CDR3 extends over 16 amino acids. The germline V gene has CDR1 LNHDA and CDR2 SQIVND (reference sequence). V was pared by 3 bases and J by 4 bases, with 7 bases of the junction left unmatched. Written as DNA, the CDR3 is TGTGCCAGTAGTATCAGCGGGGGGGGAAGACCAGATACGCAGTATTTT. As protein: CASSISGGGRPDTQYF. Full variable domain (rest looked up from reference TRBV19 and TRBJ2-3): DGGITQSPKYLFRKEGQNVTLSCEQNLNHDAMYWYRQDPGQGLRLIYYSQIVNDFQKGDIAEGYSVSREKKESFPLTVTSAQKNPTAFYLCASSISGGGRPDTQYFGPGTRLTVL.

The rearrangement joins TRBV19 to TRBJ2-7; D unresolved. The CDR3 is made up of 13 amino acids. V gave up 2 bases and J gave up 0 bases, with 5 bases separating them. CDR1 is LNHDA and CDR2 is SQIVND in the germline V gene (reference sequence). Here the CDR3 reads CASSIIYSYEQYF. The CDR3 DNA reads TGTGCCAGTAGTATAATCTACTCCTACGAGCAGTACTTC. Full variable domain (missing parts from reference TRBV19 and TRBJ2-7): DGGITQSPKYLFRKEGQNVTLSCEQNLNHDAMYWYRQDPGQGLRLIYYSQIVNDFQKGDIAEGYSVSREKKESFPLTVTSAQKNPTAFYLCASSIIYSYEQYFGPGTRLTVT.